These 29 T cell receptor beta chains originate from one sample sequenced in a study of tumor-infiltrating lymphocytes in glioblastoma multiforme. Multiple V-beta primers and a C-beta primer amplified TCRB from RNA. MiXCR, run by TCRdb on the multiplex PCR reads, gives a single entry per CDR3 protein. The sample holds roughly 9,600 distinct CDR3 sequences, 67% seen once. The sample comprised brain tumor tissue. The receptors shown here come from a male donor with glioblastoma.

CDR3 residues: CASSSAEGGGIEAFF. The CDR3 DNA is TGTGCCAGCAGCTCCGCAGAGGGCGGAGGCATTGAAGCTTTCTTT. The chain joins TRBV7-3 to TRBJ1-1, with no clear D. The CDR3 totals 15 residues. From germline, CDR1 is SGHTA and CDR2 FQGTGA. Trimming stripped 4 bases from V and 7 bases from J, with 19 bases between.

The J gene is TRBJ2-7, the V gene TRBV11-2; 11 nucleotides agree with TRBD2. This CDR3 comprises 16 residues. V was pared by 5 bases and J by 9 bases, with 15 bases of the junction left unmatched. The germline gives CDR1 SGHAT, CDR2 FQNNGV. The CDR3 sequence is CASSIPTSGRIVVQYF. Here the CDR3 DNA reads TGTGCCAGCAGCATCCCAACTAGCGGGAGAATTGTAGTGCAGTACTTC.

The rearrangement joins TRBV11-2 to TRBJ1-1; a possible D gene is TRBD1 (5 bases). The CDR3 covers 14 residues. Germline V gene sequence: CDR1 SGHAT, CDR2 FQNNGV. V lost 3 bases, J lost 3 bases, and 11 bases lay in between. This chain's CDR3 is CASSFRGGDTEAFF. The CDR3 DNA reads TGTGCCAGCAGCTTTCGGGGGGGGGACACTGAAGCTTTCTTT.

Turning to this clonotype: The junction does not match germline at one end; this may be a read error. CDR3 in DNA: TGTGCCAGCAGCCTAGGGGAAGATAAGCAGTATTTT. Amino acids: CASSLGEDKQYF. The J gene is TRBJ2-3, the V gene TRBV11-3, with D perhaps matching TRBD1 (5 bases). Germline CDR1 is SGHNT and CDR2 is YENEEA. The CDR3 contains 12 residues.

The chain carries TRBV11-1 and TRBJ2-1, with a tentative D call TRBD1 (6 bases). Germline values: CDR1 SGHAT, CDR2 FQDESV (reference sequence). This CDR3 is built from 15 residues. V shed 1 base and J shed 8 bases, with 15 bases lying between them. The CDR3: CASSLGGRGLDEQFF. For the CDR3, the DNA is TGTGCCAGCAGCTTAGGGGGCAGGGGTTTGGATGAGCAGTTCTTC.

J is TRBJ2-3 and V is TRBV7-2; D possibly uses TRBD1 or TRBD2 (5 bases each). Germline V gene sequence: CDR1 SGHTA, CDR2 FQGNSA. Trimming removed 7 bases from V and 1 base from J, with 18 bases in between. CDR3 length: 16 residues. CDR3 nucleotides: TGTGCCAGCACCCTAGGCCCGAGGGGTGGCACAGATACGCAGTATTTT. Translation gives CASTLGPRGGTDTQYF.

This clonotype has only a few counts. The genes are TRBV11-3 and TRBJ2-1, with 9 bases lining up with TRBD2. The CDR3 spans 14 residues. CDR1 is SGHNT, CDR2 YENEEA, per germline. V lost 2 bases and J lost 8; bases outside the gene matches: 4. The CDR3 loop is CASSLLAGLYEQFF. Written as DNA, the CDR3 is TGTGCCAGCAGCTTACTAGCGGGGTTATATGAGCAGTTCTTC.

On this clonotype itself: No conserved phenylalanine or tryptophan ends this CDR3, so it is likely a read error. The chain recombines TRBV5-6 with TRBJ2-5, with 8 bases that match TRBD2. Germline assignment: CDR1 SGHDT and CDR2 YYEEEE. The CDR3 is 16 amino acids. CDR3 sequence (DNA): TGTGCCAGCAGCTTGGTGGTAGCGGGGTACCAAGGGACCCAGTACTTA. Protein product: CASSLVVAGYQGTQYL.

Note on this clonotype: Sequence at one end of the junction differs from germline and may be a read error. This chain links TRBV4-1 with TRBJ2-2, with D possibly called TRBD1 or TRBD2 (6 bases each). From germline, CDR1 is MGHRA and CDR2 YSYEKL. This CDR3 comprises 17 residues. In DNA, the CDR3 is TGCGCCAGAAGCCAAGAGACTAGGGGGATTTACACCGGGGAGCTGTTTTTT. This sequence encodes CARSQETRGIYTGELFF.

This chain links TRBV10-2 with TRBJ2-1, with D unclear. The CDR3 totals 13 residues. Germline V lookup: CDR1 WSHSY, CDR2 SAAADI. V shed 6 bases and J shed 7 bases, with 13 bases lying between them. This CDR3 is CASSHGSYNEQFF. In DNA form, the CDR3 reads TGCGCCAGCAGCCACGGGTCGTATAATGAGCAGTTCTTC.

This clonotype occurred once. The rearrangement links TRBV6-6 to TRBJ2-4; unclear D gene. Trimming pared 1 base from V and 2 bases from J, leaving 9 bases between. The CDR3 sequence is 15 residues long. The germline V gene has CDR1 MNHNY and CDR2 SVGAGI (reference sequence). The CDR3 spells CASSYLSNSKNIQYF. CDR3 nucleotides: TGTGCCAGCAGTTACTTAAGCAACTCCAAAAACATTCAGTACTTC.

The chain is built from TRBV11-1 and TRBJ2-1; D is ambiguous. CDR1 is SGHAT, CDR2 FQDESV, per germline (reference sequence). CDR3 length: 12 residues. Deletions cut 5 bases from V and 4 bases from J, with 6 bases between. CDR3: CASSGIYNEQFF. The CDR3 DNA sequence: TGTGCCAGCAGCGGGATTTACAATGAGCAGTTCTTC. The variable domain in full, with the rest retrieved from reference TRBV11-1 and TRBJ2-1, is EAEVAQSPRYKITEKSQAVAFWCDPISGHATLYWYRQILGQGPELLVQFQDESVVDDSQLPKDRFSAERLKGVDSTLKIQPAELGDSAMYLCASSGIYNEQFFGPGTRLTVL.

This clonotype was seen a few times. This chain connects TRBV7-8 to TRBJ1-1; D perhaps matches TRBD1 (6 bases). CDR1 is SGHVS, CDR2 FQNEAQ, per germline. The CDR3 spans 15 residues. Trimming took 0 bases from V and 7 from J, leaving 15 bases between them. CDR3 nucleotides: TGTGCCAGCAGCTTAGCTTGGGGGGGACAATGTGAAGCTTTCTTT. Encoded protein: CASSLAWGGQCEAFF.

About this clonotype itself: One end of the junction fails to match germline, which may point to a read error. The chain uses TRBV10-3 and TRBJ2-2; the D gene is possibly TRBD2 (6 bases). Germline CDR1 reads ENHRY; CDR2 reads SYGVKD. This CDR3 region has 15 residues. For the CDR3, the DNA is TGTGCCATCAGTGACGGGACTGGCTACACCGTGGAGCTGTTTTTT. It encodes CAISDGTGYTVELFF.

Turning to this clonotype: At one end, the junction sequence differs from germline, possibly due to a read error. This chain joins TRBV28 and TRBJ2-7; 9 bases map to TRBD1. The CDR3 is made up of 15 amino acids. Germline CDR1 is MDHEN and CDR2 is SYDVKM. Here the CDR3 reads CASSETGGLSYEQYF. The CDR3 nucleotides read TGTGCAAGCAGTGAAACAGGGGGCCTCTCCTACGAGCAGTACTTC.

For this clonotype: The conserved closing phenylalanine or tryptophan is absent in this CDR3, likely reflecting a read error. This chain joins TRBV12-3 or TRBV12-4 and TRBJ2-6; a possible D gene is TRBD1 (5 bases). This CDR3 has 14 amino acids. The CDR3 sequence: CASSDQSGANVLTV. The DNA of the CDR3 is TGTGCCAGCAGCGATCAATCTGGGGCAAACGTCCTGACTGTC.

This clonotype has at least ten counts. The gene calls are TRBV7-9 and TRBJ1-1, with 12 bases identical to TRBD1. The germline CDR1 and CDR2 sequences are SEHNR and FQNEAQ (reference sequence). CDR3 size: 15 residues. After removal of 7 bases from V and 4 bases from J, the junction contained 7 bases not matched to a gene. The CDR3 sequence is CASNLGGQGATEAFF. The CDR3 DNA is TGTGCCAGCAACCTGGGGGGACAGGGGGCCACTGAAGCTTTCTTT.

V is TRBV4-2 and J is TRBJ1-6, with D maybe TRBD1 (5 bases). V lost 0 bases and J 9 bases, leaving 15 bases between the germline ends. The CDR3 extends over 16 amino acids. Germline V gives CDR1 LGHNA, CDR2 YNFKEQ. The CDR3 is CASSQDLTGSGSPLHF. The CDR3 bases are TGTGCCAGCAGCCAAGATCTCACAGGTTCGGGTTCACCCCTCCACTTT.

Of note for this clonotype: The conserved phenylalanine or tryptophan normally closing the CDR3 is absent here, so this likely arose from a read error. V and J are TRBV6-1 and TRBJ2-5; D unresolved. The CDR3 contains 15 residues. CDR1 is MNHNS, CDR2 SASEGT, per germline. The CDR3 sequence: CAISTLRASQETQYL. The DNA for the CDR3 is TGTGCCATCAGTACCCTAAGGGCGAGCCAAGAGACCCAGTACCTC.

The table lists this clonotype with many counts. A read error may explain this, as a much larger clone is one base away. The chain combines TRBV4-2 with TRBJ1-5; TRBD1 matches 7 bases. The J call may be mistaken, given a closer DNA end match to TRBJ2-3. Looked up from germline, CDR1 is LGHNA and CDR2 is YNFKEQ. The CDR3 extends over 15 amino acids. This CDR3 reads CASSQEWGRGQPQYF. For the CDR3, the DNA is TGTGCCAGCAGCCAAGAGTGGGGAAGGGGACAGCCCCAGTATTTT.

Concerning this clonotype: The germline gene is not matched at one end of the junction; a read error may be the cause. The V call is TRBV11-3, the J call TRBJ2-1; D is tentatively TRBD1 or TRBD2 (6 bases each). This CDR3 contains 13 residues. Germline CDR1 and CDR2: SGHNT and YENEEA. The CDR3 DNA sequence: TGTACCAGCAGCTCGAGGGGGGATGGTGAGCAGCTCTTC. Translation: CTSSSRGDGEQLF.

A remark on this clonotype: The junction does not match germline at one end; this may be a read error. For the CDR3, the DNA is TGCGCCAGCAGCCCAAATCTAGGGCGGAAGACTGAAGCCTTCTTT. The encoded protein is CASSPNLGRKTEAFF. The V and J genes are TRBV4-2 and TRBJ1-1; no reliable D call. There are 15 residues in the CDR3. CDR1 is LGHNA and CDR2 is YNFKEQ in the germline V gene.

This clonotype was recorded once. The CDR3 does not close with the conserved phenylalanine or tryptophan, likely indicating a read error. The CDR3 nucleotides read TGCAGTGCTAGAAACCTTGACGAGCAGTACCTC. This codes for CSARNLDEQYL. This chain connects TRBV20-1 to TRBJ2-7; D not certain. Germline V gene data show CDR1 as DFQATT and CDR2 as SNEGSKA (reference sequence). The CDR3 totals 11 residues. V dropped 2 bases and J dropped 5 bases, with 7 bases sitting between them.

In the case of this clonotype: Its ends do not fully match the called genes, so a read error is possible. V and J are TRBV29-1 and TRBJ1-4, with 9 bases that match TRBD1. Per germline, CDR1 SQVTM and CDR2 ANQGSEA. CDR3 length: 14 amino acids. Written as DNA, the CDR3 is TGCAGCGTGGGAACAGGGGGCGCTAATGAGAAACTTTTTTTT. Protein: CSVGTGGANEKLFF.

Comments on this clonotype: A much larger clone lies one base from this, so it may be a read error. The rearrangement joins TRBV4-3 to TRBJ2-7, with TRBD1 as a possible D gene (6 bases). The CDR3 is made up of 13 amino acids. Germline CDR1 is LGHNA and CDR2 is YSLEER. The CDR3 spells CTSSQRTGREQYF. CDR3 in DNA: TGCACCAGCAGCCAAAGAACAGGGCGAGAGCAGTACTTC.

As to this clonotype: A much larger clone lies one base from this, so it may be a read error. The chain couples TRBV11-2 to TRBJ2-7; D may be TRBD1 or TRBD2 (6 bases each). The CDR3 contains 15 residues. V lost 6 bases and J 8 bases, leaving 23 bases between the germline ends. Per germline, CDR1 SGHAT and CDR2 FQNNGV. The CDR3 region has the DNA TGTGCCAGCAGTTCCCCAGGAGGGGGAACGTACAAGCAGTACTTC. Translation gives CASSSPGGGTYKQYF.

A word on this clonotype: This may be a read error: a much more frequent sequence differs by one nucleotide. The chain uses TRBV20-1 and TRBJ2-3; 10 nucleotides agree with TRBD1. This CDR3 comprises 15 residues. Germline V gene lookup returns CDR1 DFQATT and CDR2 SNEGSKA (reference sequence). Here the CDR3 reads CNARSGQGTTDTQYF. In DNA form, the CDR3 reads TGCAATGCTCGATCGGGACAGGGGACTACAGATACGCAGTATTTT.

Concerning this clonotype: A much larger clone is a single base away; this may be a read error. The chain couples TRBV12-3 or TRBV12-4 to TRBJ2-7, with D perhaps TRBD1 (6 bases). V lost 9 bases and J lost 2, with 14 bases in between. This CDR3 has 13 amino acids. The CDR3 sequence is CARSRQEAYEQYF. CDR3 sequence (DNA): TGTGCCAGAAGTCGACAGGAAGCCTACGAGCAGTACTTC.

Worth noting for this clonotype: At one end, the junction sequence differs from germline, possibly due to a read error. This chain links TRBV5-4 with TRBJ1-3; 10 bases agree with TRBD1. CDR3 length: 17 amino acids. Per the germline V gene, CDR1 is SGHNT and CDR2 is YYREEE (reference sequence). CDR3 DNA sequence: TGTGCCAGCCCTAAGGGGGACAGGGGAGATTCTGGAAGCACCATATATTTT. Translating it yields CASPKGDRGDSGSTIYF.